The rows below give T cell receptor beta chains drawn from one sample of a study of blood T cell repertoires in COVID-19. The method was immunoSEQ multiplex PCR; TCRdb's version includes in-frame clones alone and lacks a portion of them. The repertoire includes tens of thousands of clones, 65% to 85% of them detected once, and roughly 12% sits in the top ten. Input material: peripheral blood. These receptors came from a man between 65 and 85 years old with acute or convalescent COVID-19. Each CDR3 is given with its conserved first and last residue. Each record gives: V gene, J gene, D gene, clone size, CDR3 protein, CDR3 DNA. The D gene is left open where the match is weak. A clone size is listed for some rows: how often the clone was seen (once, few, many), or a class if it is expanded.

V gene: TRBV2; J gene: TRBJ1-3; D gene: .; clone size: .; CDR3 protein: CASSPRRSSGNTIYF; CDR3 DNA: TGTGCCAGCAGTCCACGACGGAGCTCTGGAAACACCATATATTTT
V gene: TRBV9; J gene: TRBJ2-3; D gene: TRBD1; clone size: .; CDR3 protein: CASSAGQAPRTDTQYF; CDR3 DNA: TGTGCCAGCAGCGCCGGACAGGCCCCAAGGACAGATACGCAGTATTTT
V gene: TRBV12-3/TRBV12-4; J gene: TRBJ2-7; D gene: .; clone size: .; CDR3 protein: CASSTFDEQYF; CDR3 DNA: TGTGCCAGCAGTACATTCGACGAGCAGTACTTC
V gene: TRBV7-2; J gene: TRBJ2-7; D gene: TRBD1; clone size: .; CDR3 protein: CASSSDRGITYEQYF; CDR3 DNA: TGTGCCAGCAGCTCTGACAGGGGTATTACCTACGAGCAGTACTTC
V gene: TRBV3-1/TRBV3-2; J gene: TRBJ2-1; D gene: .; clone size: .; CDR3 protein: CASSLDFYNEQFF; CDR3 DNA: TGTGCCAGCAGCCTGGACTTCTACAATGAGCAGTTCTTC
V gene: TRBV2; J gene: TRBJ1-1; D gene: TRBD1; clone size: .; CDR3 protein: CASSRQGSWGTEAFF; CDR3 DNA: TGTGCCAGCAGTAGACAGGGATCATGGGGCACTGAAGCTTTCTTT
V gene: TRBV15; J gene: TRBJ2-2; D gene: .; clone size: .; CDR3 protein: CATSRFRNTGELFF; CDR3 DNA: TGTGCCACCAGCAGGTTTAGGAACACCGGGGAGCTGTTTTTT
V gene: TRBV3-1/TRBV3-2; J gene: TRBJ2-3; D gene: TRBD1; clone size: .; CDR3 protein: CASSPIGQGAGDTQYF; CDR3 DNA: TGTGCCAGCAGCCCCATAGGACAGGGGGCAGGAGATACGCAGTATTTT
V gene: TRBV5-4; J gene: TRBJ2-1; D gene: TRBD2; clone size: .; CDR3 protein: CASSLPGGLHNEQFF; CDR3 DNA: TGTGCCAGCAGCCTCCCGGGGGGGCTACACAATGAGCAGTTCTTC
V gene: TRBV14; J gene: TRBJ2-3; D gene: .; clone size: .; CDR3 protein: CASSQGGTIDTQYF; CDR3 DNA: TGTGCCAGCAGCCAAGGGGGCACCATTGATACGCAGTATTTT
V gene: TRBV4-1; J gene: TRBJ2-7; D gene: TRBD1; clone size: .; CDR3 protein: CASSQDRGQGNEQYF; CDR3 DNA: TGCGCCAGCAGCCAAGATCGGGGACAGGGTAACGAGCAGTACTTC
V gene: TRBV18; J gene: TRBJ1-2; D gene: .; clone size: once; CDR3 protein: CASSFGQNYGYTF; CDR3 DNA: TGTGCCAGCTCATTTGGACAGAACTATGGCTACACCTTC
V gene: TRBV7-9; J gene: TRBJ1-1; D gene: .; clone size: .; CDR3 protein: CASSLNPAYEAFF; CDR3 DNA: TGTGCCAGCAGCCTAAACCCCGCTTATGAAGCTTTCTTT
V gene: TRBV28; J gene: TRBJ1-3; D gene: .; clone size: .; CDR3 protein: CASISTGPGNTIYF; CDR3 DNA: TGTGCCAGTATATCAACAGGGCCTGGAAACACCATATATTTT
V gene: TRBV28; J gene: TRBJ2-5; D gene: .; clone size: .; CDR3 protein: CASSFPASGETQYF; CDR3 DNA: TGTGCCAGCAGTTTCCCCGCGTCGGGGGAGACCCAGTACTTC
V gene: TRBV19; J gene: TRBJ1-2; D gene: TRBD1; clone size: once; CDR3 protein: CASRETGAYGYTF; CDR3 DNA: TGTGCCAGTAGGGAAACAGGGGCCTATGGCTACACCTTC
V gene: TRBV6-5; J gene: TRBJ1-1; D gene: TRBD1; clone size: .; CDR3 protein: CASSATGVHTEAFF; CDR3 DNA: TGTGCCAGCAGCGCGACAGGGGTTCACACTGAAGCTTTCTTT
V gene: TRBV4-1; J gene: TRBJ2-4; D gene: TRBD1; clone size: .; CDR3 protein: CASSHLGTGVAKNIQYF; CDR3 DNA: TGCGCCAGCAGCCACCTTGGGACAGGAGTAGCCAAAAACATTCAGTACTTC
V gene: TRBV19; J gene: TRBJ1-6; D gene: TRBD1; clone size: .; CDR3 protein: CASSGGQGDNSPLHF; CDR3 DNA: TGTGCCAGTAGTGGAGGACAGGGGGATAATTCACCCCTCCACTTT
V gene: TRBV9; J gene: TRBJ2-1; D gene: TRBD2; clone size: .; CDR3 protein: CASSVASGGYEQFF; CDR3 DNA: TGTGCCAGCAGCGTGGCTAGCGGGGGCTATGAGCAGTTCTTC
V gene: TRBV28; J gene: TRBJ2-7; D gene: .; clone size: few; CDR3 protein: CASSLKGGSYEQYF; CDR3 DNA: TGTGCCAGCAGTTTGAAAGGGGGATCCTACGAGCAGTACTTC
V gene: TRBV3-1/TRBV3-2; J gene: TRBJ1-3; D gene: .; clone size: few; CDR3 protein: CASEDSGNTIYF; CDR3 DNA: TGTGCCAGCGAGGACTCTGGAAACACCATATATTTT
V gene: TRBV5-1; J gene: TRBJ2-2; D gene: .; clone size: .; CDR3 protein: CASSLPTGELFF; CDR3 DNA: TGCGCCAGCAGCCTCCCCACCGGGGAGCTGTTTTTT
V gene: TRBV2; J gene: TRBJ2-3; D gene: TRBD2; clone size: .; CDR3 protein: CASRASGSTDTQYF; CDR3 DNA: TGTGCCAGCAGGGCTAGCGGAAGCACAGATACGCAGTATTTT
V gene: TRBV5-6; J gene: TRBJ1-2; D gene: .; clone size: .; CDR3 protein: CASSLVGAVSYGYTF; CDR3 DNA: TGTGCCAGCAGCTTGGTGGGGGCGGTGAGCTATGGCTACACCTTC
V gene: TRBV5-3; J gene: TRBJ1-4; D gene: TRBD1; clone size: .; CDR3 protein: CARSLGDRGPGKLFF; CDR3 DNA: TGTGCCAGAAGCTTGGGAGACAGGGGGCCCGGAAAACTGTTTTTT